The clone carrying this TCR beta chain was seen a single time. Its specificity is unknown. This record belongs to a study of cytomegalovirus exposure and HLA in healthy donors. Study-wide findings and caveats: Specificity of a few CMV-associated chains for CMV antigens was verified in vitro.

Use of 60 Vbeta and 13 Jbeta primers characterized the PCR. Clones were sequenced by immunoSEQ multiplex PCR, and TCRdb holds only the in-frame ones, with some missing. Of approximately 120,000 clones in the sample, 76% are singletons; the top ten hold around 2.1%. The germline CDR1 and CDR2 sequences are DFQATT and SNEGSKA (reference sequence). The CDR3 is 11 amino acids. V lost 6 bases to trimming and J lost 3 bases, with 8 bases between them. This clonotype originated in a man between 50 and 59 years old in good health and CMV-seronegative. The chain has TRBV20-1 and TRBJ2-5; weak D call: TRBD2 (6 bases). Specimen: PBMCs. The CDR3 sequence: CSARDEETQYF. The DNA of the CDR3 is TGCAGTGCGCGGGACGAAGAGACCCAGTACTTC.